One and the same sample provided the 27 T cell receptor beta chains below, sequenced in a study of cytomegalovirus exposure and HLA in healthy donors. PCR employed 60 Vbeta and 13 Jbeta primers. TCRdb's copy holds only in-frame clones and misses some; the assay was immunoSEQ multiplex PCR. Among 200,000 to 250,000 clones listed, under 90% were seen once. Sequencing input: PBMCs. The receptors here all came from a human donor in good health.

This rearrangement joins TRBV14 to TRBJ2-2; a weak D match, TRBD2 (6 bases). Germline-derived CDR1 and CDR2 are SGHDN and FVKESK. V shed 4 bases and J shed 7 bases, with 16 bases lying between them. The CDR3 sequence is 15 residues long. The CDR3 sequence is CASSRLARDIGELFF. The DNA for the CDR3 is TGTGCCAGCAGCCGTCTAGCGCGGGATATCGGGGAGCTGTTTTTT.

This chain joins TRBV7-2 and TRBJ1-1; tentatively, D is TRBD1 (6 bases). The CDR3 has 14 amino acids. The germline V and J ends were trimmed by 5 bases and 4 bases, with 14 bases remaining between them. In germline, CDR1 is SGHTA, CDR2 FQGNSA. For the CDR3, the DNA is TGTGCCAGCAGCGCCTTCAGGGGAAGCACTGAAGCTTTCTTT. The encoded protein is CASSAFRGSTEAFF.

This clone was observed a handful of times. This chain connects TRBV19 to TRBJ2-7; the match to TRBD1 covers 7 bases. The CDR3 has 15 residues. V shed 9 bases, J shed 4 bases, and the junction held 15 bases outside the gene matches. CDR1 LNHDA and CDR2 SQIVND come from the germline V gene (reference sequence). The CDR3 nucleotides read TGTGCCAGCAGACAGGGCTTGTCACCTGTTTACGAGCAGTACTTC. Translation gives CASRQGLSPVYEQYF. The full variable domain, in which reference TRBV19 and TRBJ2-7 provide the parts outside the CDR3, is DGGITQSPKYLFRKEGQNVTLSCEQNLNHDAMYWYRQDPGQGLRLIYYSQIVNDFQKGDIAEGYSVSREKKESFPLTVTSAQKNPTAFYLCASRQGLSPVYEQYFGPGTRLTVT.

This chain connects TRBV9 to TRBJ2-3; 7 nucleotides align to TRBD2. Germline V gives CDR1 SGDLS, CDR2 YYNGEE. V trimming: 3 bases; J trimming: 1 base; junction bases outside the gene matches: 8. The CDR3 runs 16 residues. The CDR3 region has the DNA TGTGCCAGCAGCGGTAGAGCGGGAATCGGCACAGATACGCAGTATTTT. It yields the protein CASSGRAGIGTDTQYF.

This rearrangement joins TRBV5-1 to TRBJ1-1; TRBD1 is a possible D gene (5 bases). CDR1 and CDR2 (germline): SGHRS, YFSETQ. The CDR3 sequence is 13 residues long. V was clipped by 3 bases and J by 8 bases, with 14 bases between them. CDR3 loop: CASSSVQAPEAFF. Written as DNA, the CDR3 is TGCGCCAGCAGCTCGGTACAGGCACCCGAAGCTTTCTTT.

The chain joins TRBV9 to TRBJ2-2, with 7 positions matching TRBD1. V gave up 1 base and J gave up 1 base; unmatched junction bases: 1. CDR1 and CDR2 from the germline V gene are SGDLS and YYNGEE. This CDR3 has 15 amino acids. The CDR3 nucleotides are TGTGCCAGCAGCGTATGGGACAGGAACACCGGGGAGCTGTTTTTT. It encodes CASSVWDRNTGELFF.

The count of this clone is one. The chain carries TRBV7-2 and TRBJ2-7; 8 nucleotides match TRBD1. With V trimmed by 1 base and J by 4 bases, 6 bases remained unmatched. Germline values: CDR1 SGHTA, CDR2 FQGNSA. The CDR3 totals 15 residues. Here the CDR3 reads CASSLGQGAWYEQYF. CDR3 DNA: TGTGCCAGCAGCTTAGGGCAGGGGGCTTGGTACGAGCAGTACTTC.

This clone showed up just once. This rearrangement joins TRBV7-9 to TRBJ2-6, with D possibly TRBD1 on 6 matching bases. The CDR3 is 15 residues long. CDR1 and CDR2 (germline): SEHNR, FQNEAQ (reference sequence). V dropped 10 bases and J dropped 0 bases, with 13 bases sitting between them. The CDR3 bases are TGTGCCACGAGGCTAGGGGGCTCTGGGGCCAACGTCCTGACTTTC. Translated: CATRLGGSGANVLTF. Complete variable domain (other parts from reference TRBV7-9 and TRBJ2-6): DTGVSQNPRHKITKRGQNVTFRCDPISEHNRLYWYRQTLGQGPEFLTYFQNEAQLEKSRLLSDRFSAERPKGSFSTLEIQRTEQGDSAMYLCATRLGGSGANVLTFGAGSRLTVL.

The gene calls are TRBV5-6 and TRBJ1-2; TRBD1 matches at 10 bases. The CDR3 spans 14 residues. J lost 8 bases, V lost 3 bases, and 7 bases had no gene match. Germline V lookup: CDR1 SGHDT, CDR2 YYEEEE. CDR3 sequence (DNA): TGTGCCAGCAGCTCCGGGACAGGGGCGGACGGCTACACCTTC. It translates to CASSSGTGADGYTF. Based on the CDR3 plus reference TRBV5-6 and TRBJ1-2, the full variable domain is DAGVTQSPTHLIKTRGQQVTLRCSPKSGHDTVSWYQQALGQGPQFIFQYYEEEERQRGNFPDRFSGHQFPNYSSELNVNALLLGDSALYLCASSSGTGADGYTFGSGTRLTVV.

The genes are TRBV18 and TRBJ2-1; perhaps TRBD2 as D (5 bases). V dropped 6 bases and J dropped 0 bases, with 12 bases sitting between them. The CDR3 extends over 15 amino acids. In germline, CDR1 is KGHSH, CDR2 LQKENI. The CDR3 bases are TGTGCCAGCTCCCCTAGCTTAGGCTCCTACAATGAGCAGTTCTTC. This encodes CASSPSLGSYNEQFF.

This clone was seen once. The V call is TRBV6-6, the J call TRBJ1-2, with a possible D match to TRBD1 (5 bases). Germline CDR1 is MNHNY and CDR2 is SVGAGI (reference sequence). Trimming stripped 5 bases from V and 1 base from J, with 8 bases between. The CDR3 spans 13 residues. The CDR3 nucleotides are TGTGCCAGCAGTATCGACAGTAACTATGGCTACACCTTC. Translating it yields CASSIDSNYGYTF.

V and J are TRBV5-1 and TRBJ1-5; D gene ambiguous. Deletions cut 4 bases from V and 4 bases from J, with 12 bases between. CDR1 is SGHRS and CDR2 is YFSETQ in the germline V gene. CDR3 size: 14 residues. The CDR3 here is CASSPSGENQPQHF. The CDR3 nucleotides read TGCGCCAGCAGCCCGTCCGGGGAGAATCAGCCCCAGCATTTT.

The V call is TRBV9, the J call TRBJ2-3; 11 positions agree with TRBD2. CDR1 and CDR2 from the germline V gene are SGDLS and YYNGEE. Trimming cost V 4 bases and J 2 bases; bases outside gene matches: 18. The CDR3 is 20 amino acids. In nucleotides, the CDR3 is TGTGCCAGCAGCCTCAGGACTAGCGGGCGGATCTTTCACACCACAGATACGCAGTATTTT. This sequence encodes CASSLRTSGRIFHTTDTQYF. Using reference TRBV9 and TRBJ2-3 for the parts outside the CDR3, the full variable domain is DSGVTQTPKHLITATGQRVTLRCSPRSGDLSVYWYQQSLDQGLQFLIQYYNGEERAKGNILERFSAQQFPDLHSELNLSSLELGDSALYFCASSLRTSGRIFHTTDTQYFGPGTRLTVL.

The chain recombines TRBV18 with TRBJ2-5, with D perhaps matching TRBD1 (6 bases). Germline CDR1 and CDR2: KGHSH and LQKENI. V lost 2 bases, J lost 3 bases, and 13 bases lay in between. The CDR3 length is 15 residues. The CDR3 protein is CASSPDSRGKETQYF. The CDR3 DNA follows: TGTGCCAGCTCACCAGATAGCAGGGGAAAAGAGACCCAGTACTTC.

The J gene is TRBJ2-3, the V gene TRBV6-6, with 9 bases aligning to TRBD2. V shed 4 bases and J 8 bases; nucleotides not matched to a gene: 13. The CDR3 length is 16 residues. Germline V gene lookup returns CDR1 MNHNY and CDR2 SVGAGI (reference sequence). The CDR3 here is CASSSSRGTSPGTQYF. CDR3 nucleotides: TGTGCCAGCAGTTCGTCGCGCGGGACTAGCCCTGGTACGCAGTATTTT.

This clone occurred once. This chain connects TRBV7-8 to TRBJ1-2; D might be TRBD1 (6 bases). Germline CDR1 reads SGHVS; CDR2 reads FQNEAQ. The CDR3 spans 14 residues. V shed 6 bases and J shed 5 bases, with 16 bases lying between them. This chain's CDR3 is CASSLGRGGYGYTF. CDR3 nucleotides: TGTGCCAGCAGTCTAGGGAGGGGGGGGTATGGCTACACCTTC.

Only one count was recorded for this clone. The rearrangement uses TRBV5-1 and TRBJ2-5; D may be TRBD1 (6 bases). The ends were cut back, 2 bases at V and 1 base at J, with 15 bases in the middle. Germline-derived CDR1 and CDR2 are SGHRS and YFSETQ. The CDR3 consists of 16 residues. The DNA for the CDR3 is TGCGCCAGCAGCTTACCCTTCCAGGGGATCCAAGAGACCCAGTACTTC. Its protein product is CASSLPFQGIQETQYF.

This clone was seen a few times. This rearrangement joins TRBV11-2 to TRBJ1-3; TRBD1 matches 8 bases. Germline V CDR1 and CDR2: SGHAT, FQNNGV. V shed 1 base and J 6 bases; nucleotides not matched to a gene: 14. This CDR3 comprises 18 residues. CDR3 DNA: TGTGCCAGCAGCTTAGGGAAGCGGACAGGGTTTCGAGAAAACACCATATATTTT. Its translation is CASSLGKRTGFRENTIYF. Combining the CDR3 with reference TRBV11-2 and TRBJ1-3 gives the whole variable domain EAGVAQSPRYKIIEKRQSVAFWCNPISGHATLYWYQQILGQGPKLLIQFQNNGVVDDSQLPKDRFSAERLKGVDSTLKIQPAKLEDSAVYLCASSLGKRTGFRENTIYFGEGSWLTVV.

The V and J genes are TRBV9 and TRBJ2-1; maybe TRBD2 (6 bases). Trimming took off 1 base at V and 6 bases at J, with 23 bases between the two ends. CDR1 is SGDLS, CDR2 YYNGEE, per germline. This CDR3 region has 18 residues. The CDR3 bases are TGTGCCAGCAGCGTACGGGAGTCGGTCTCTCTGGCTGGCAATGAGCAGTTCTTC. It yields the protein CASSVRESVSLAGNEQFF.

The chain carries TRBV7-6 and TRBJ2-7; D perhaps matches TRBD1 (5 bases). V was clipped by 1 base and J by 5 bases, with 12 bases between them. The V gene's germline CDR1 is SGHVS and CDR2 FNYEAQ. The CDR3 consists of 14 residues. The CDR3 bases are TGTGCCAGCAGCTTAGGGACATTACCCCACGAGCAGTACTTC. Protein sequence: CASSLGTLPHEQYF.

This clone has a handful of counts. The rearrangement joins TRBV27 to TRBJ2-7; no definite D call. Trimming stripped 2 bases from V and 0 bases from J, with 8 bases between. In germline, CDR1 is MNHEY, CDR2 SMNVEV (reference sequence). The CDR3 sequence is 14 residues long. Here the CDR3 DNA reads TGTGCCAGCAGTTTAGGGCTCACCTCCTACGAGCAGTACTTC. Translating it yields CASSLGLTSYEQYF.

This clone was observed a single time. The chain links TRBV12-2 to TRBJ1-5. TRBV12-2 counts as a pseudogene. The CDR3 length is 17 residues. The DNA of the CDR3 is TGTGCAAGTCGCTTAGAAGTTCCTTTTCGGAGCAATCAACCCCAGCATTTT. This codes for CASRLEVPFRSNQPQHF.

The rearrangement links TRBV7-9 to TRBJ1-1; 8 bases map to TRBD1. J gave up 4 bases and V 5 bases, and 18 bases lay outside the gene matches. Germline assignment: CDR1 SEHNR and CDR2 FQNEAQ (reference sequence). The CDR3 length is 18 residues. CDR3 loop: CASSPKPGQVREGTEAFF. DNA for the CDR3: TGTGCCAGCAGCCCTAAGCCGGGACAGGTGAGGGAGGGCACTGAAGCTTTCTTT.

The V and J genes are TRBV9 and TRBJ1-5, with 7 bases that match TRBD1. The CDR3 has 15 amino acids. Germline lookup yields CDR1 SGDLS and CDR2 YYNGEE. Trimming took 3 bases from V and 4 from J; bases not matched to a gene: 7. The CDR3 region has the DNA TGTGCCAGCAGCGGGACAGGATATACGAATCAGCCCCAGCATTTT. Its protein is CASSGTGYTNQPQHF.

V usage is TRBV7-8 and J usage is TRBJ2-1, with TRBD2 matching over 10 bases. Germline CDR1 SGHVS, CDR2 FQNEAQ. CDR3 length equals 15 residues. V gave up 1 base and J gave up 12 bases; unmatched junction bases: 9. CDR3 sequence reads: CASSLVLAGEGRQFF. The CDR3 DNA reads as TGTGCCAGCAGCTTAGTGCTAGCGGGAGAGGGTCGGCAGTTCTTC.

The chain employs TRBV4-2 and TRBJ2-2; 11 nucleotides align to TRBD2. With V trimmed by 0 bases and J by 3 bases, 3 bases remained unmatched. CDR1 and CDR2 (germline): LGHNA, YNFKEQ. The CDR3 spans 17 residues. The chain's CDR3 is CASSQDPLAGDTGELFF. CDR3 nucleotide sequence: TGTGCCAGCAGCCAAGACCCACTAGCGGGAGACACCGGGGAGCTGTTTTTT.

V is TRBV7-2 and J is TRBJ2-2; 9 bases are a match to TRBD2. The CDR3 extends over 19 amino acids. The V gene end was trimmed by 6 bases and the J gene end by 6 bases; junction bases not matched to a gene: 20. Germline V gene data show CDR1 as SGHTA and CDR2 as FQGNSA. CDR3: CASSSSAGSGSRGAGELFF. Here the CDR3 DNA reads TGTGCCAGCAGTTCAAGCGCGGGTAGCGGGAGCAGGGGTGCCGGGGAGCTGTTTTTT.